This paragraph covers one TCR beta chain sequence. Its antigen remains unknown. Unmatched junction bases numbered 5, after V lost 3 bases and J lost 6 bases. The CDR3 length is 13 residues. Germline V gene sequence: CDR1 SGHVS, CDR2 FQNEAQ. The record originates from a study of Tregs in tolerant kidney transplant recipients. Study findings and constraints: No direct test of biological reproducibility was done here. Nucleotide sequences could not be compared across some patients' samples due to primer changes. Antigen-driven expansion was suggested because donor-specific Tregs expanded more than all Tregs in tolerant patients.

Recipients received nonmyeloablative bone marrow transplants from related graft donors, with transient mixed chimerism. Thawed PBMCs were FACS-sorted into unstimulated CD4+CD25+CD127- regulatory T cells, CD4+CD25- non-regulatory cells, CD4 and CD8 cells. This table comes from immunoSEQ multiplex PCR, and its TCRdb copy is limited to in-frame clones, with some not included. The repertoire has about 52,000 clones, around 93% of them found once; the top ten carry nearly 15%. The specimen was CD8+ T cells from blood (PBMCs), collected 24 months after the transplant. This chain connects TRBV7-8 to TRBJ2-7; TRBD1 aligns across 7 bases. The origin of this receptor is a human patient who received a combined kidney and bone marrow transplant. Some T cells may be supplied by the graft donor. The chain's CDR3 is CASSFLGQSEQYF. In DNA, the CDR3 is TGTGCCAGCAGCTTCTTGGGACAGAGCGAGCAGTACTTC.